The sequence of this TCR beta chain was determined in a study of T cell clones after liver transplantation. Study details: At least one year of complete immunosuppression withdrawal without enzymes over twice normal defined tolerance. Study conclusions and caveats: Conclusions were preliminary, with small, heterogeneous patient groups.

Trimming stripped 7 bases from V and 5 bases from J, with 18 bases between. The germline gives CDR1 SGDLS, CDR2 YYNGEE. This CDR3 spans 15 amino acids. Only in-frame clones appear in the TCRdb table, and some are missing; sequencing was by immunoSEQ multiplex PCR. The sample holds about 75,000 clones, under 90% seen once. With respect to this clone: Its matching antigen is unknown.

This sample comprised CD4+ T cells from blood, obtained around 50 months after liver transplant. This rearrangement joins TRBV9 to TRBJ1-4; no reliable D call. The sequence was collected from a human patient who received a liver transplant. Some of the T cells might come from the graft donor. The CDR3 coding sequence is TGTGCCAGCCCGGCTGATAAGGACGGGAATGAAAAACTGTTTTTT. It translates to CASPADKDGNEKLFF.